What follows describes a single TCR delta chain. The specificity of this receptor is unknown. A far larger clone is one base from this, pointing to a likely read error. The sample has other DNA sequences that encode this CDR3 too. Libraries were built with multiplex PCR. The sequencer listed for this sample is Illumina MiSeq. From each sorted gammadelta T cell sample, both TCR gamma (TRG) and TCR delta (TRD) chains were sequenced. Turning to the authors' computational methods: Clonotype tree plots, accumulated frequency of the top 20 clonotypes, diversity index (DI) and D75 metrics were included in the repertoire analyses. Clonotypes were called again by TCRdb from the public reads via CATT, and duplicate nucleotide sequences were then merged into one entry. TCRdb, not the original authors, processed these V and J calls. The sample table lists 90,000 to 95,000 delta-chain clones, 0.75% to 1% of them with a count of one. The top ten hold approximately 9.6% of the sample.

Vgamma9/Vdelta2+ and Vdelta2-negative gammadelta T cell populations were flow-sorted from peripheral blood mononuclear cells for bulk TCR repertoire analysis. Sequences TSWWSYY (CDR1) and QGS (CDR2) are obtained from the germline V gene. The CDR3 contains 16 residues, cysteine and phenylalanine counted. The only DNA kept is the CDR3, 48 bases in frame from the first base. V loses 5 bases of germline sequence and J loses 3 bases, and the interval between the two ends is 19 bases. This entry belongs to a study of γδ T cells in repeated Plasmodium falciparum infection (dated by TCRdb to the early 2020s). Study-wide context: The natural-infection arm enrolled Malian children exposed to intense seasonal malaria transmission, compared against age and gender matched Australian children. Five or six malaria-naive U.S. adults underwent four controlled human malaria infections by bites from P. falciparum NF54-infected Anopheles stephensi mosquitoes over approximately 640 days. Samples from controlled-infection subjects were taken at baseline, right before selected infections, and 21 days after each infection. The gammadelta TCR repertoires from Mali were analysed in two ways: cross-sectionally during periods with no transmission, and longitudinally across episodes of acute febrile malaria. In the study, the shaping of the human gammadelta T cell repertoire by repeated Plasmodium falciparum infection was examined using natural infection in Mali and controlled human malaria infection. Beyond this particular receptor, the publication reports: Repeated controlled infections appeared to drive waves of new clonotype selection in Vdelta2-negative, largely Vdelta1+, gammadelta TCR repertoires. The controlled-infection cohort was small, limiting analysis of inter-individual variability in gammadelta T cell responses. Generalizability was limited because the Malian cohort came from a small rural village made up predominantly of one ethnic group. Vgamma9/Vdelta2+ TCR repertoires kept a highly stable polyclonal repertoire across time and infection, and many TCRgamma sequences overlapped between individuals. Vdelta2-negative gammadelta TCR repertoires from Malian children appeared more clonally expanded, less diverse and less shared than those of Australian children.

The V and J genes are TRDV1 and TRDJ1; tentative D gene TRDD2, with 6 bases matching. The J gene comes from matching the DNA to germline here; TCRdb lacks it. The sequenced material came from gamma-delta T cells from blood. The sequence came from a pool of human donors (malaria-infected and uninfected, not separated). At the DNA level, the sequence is TGTGCTCTTGGGCGCCGAGGTATTTCTTCCTCCGATAAACTCATCTTT. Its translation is CALGRRGISSSDKLIF.